This entry describes one T cell receptor beta chain. The target of this receptor is not known. There are no base qualities to consult, and no much larger clone falls within one base. This specimen comes from a study of T cells in Graves' hyperthyroidism and ophthalmopathy (dated by TCRdb to about 2019). Regarding the complete study: Peripheral blood was collected at initial diagnosis, before any treatment. TCR V-J signatures able to tell the groups apart were searched for in a discovery cohort of some 100 patients, of whom roughly 42 had Graves' ophthalmopathy and around 58 had stable Graves' hyperthyroidism. Whether ophthalmopathy could be predicted prospectively was tested in an independent validation cohort made up of under 20 hyperthyroidism patients plus 17 patients who later progressed to ophthalmopathy. The approximately 100 discovery patients were divided at random into training and test sets in a 7:3 ratio. The study also compared thyroid tissue and blood T-cell repertoires from more than 5 Graves' hyperthyroidism patients. After blood sampling, hyperthyroidism patients were treated with methimazole at a starting dose of 30 mg daily, and ophthalmopathy patients were treated with high-dose intravenous methylprednisolone. The paper describes TCR Vbeta CDR3 sequencing of 140 or so peripheral blood samples, made up of about 41 ophthalmopathy patients, approximately 73 hyperthyroidism patients and some 17 progressor patients.

The TCR beta CDR3 regions were amplified from the RNA transcripts. The first round of RT-PCR for the TCR CDR3 was performed with the HTBI primer set and the Qiagen OneStep RT-PCR kit. The libraries were constructed in a second round of multiplex PCR and then size-selected and purified. Libraries were sequenced paired-end with 100 bp reads on an Illumina HiSeq2000. Concerning the study's data processing: SOAPnuke was used to process the raw data, throwing out any read that contained adapters or uncalled bases, had a mean Phred below 15, or lacked an exact constant-primer or identifier match. High-quality paired reads were merged using COPE v1.2.5, and each unique nucleotide sequence was defined as a clonotype. Clonotypes were aligned to IMGT TRBV, TRBD and TRBJ reference segments using MiTCR v1.1. Analysis was restricted to V-J combinations with a frequency above 0.0001, which covered over 98% of repertoires. A TCS score was defined as the ratio of F50 (clonal expansion) to E x V (chaos), with BLOSUM62-based TCRdist applied between CDR3 peptides within each V-J. Welch's t-statistics and random forest reduced some 510 V-J features to under 15, which were used in a naive Bayes classifier (R e1071). Thyroid-blood repertoire similarity was quantified with the Morisita-Horn index. Starting from the raw public reads, TCRdb applied fastp trimming at Q25, assembled clones with MiXCR and retained in-frame beta chains. Identical CDR3 protein sequences are pooled into one entry, listed with their most common genes and DNA. V and J calls and clone size were set by TCRdb, not the authors. This sample has around 760,000 distinct CDR3 sequences in its table, and approximately 36% of those were observed once. 30% to 40% of the sample belongs to the ten largest clones.

A patient counted as having stable Graves' hyperthyroidism if no progression to ophthalmopathy occurred over 18 months of follow-up. Hyperthyroidism patients were aged 18 to 65 years and newly diagnosed, with disease duration of less than 2 months. The study excluded patients with uncontrolled infections, other autoimmune diseases, pregnancy or lactation. Clinical symptoms, serum thyroxine and TRAb, thyroid ultrasound, and orbital computed tomography formed the basis for the diagnoses. PBMCs were separated from roughly 10 ml of fresh peripheral blood using Ficoll-Paque density gradient centrifugation. Total RNA was extracted with Trizol reagent, and quality was checked on an Agilent 2100 Bioanalyzer. The germline V gene supplies CDR1 ENHRY and CDR2 SYGVKD. V is pared back by 10 bases and J by 2 bases, with 12 bases lying between the germline termini. From its cysteine to its phenylalanine, the CDR3 spans 12 amino acids. Only the CDR3 DNA is retained, 36 bases long and in frame from the first base.

Overall results and qualifications from the work: Ophthalmopathy was separated from stable hyperthyroidism by a 13 V-J signature model, with roughly 88% sensitivity and about 81% specificity obtained in cross-validation and 80%/75% obtained in testing. Most expanded thyroid clonotypes (frequency above 0.001) were also found in blood, which suggests that blood repertoires may mirror thyroid immune responses. In validation, progression to ophthalmopathy was predicted by the model with around 70% sensitivity and around 76% specificity, a median of approximately 7.1 months before onset. Sample size was not statistically predetermined, and blinding of investigators to group allocation was not performed.

The chain links TRBV10-3 with TRBJ2-7; D gene: possibly TRBD1, on 5 matching bases. Sequenced input: blood. The TCR originated in a woman in her thirties or forties with Graves' hyperthyroidism. In nucleotide form, the sequence is TGTGCCAGCGAGAGACAGACCTACGAGCAGTACTTC. It translates to CASERQTYEQYF.